This T cell receptor (beta chain) was profiled in a study of shared clonotypes between healthy human individuals. Study overall: Researchers drew samples from two women and a few men aged 18 to 49.

Deep level was the assay's run setting. Sequencing of unsorted PBMC DNA was carried out using ten immunoSEQ deep assay plates. This table comes from immunoSEQ multiplex PCR, and its TCRdb copy is limited to in-frame clones, with some not included. The sample has around 95,000 clones; approximately 51% are singletons. This CDR3 is built from 15 residues. In germline, CDR1 is SGDLS, CDR2 YYNGEE. Germline trimming cut 0 bases from V and 4 bases from J; bases unmatched to any gene: 1. Extraction of genomic DNA in unsorted samples used roughly 100 million PBMCs. Sequenced input: PBMCs. The clonotype comes from a woman in her forties in good health. Some clones in this sample may be carry-over from other donors' samples. The V and J genes are TRBV9 and TRBJ2-7, with 13 bases fitting TRBD2. DNA for the CDR3: TGTGCCAGCAGCGTAGGGGGACTAGCGGGATACGAGCAGTACTTC. It is translated as CASSVGGLAGYEQYF.